This T cell receptor beta chain was found in a study of early T cells in non-severe SARS-CoV-2 infection. Study-level background: It was bulk RNA from unsorted whole blood that was sequenced, and the chains were unpaired. Study-level points and caveats: Clonotype matching in VDJdb favored anti-spike CD8 responses and did not capture private and CD4 specificities.

This clonotype was picked up many times. Antigen specificity is unknown. Separate cDNA molecules each had unique molecular identifiers attached to them. TCRdb re-derived calls from the 5' RACE reads in MiXCR, one entry per CDR3 protein. The sample yields over 45,000 distinct CDR3 sequences, around 5.6% seen once. Germline V gene data show CDR1 as SGHVS and CDR2 as FQNEAQ. This CDR3 is 18 amino acids long. The trim removed 6 bases at V and 1 base at J, leaving 15 bases unmatched. Specimen: whole blood. The sequence came from an adult who was a healthcare worker with PCR-confirmed SARS-CoV-2 infection or an uninfected control (not recorded which). The chain links TRBV7-8 to TRBJ2-5; TRBD2 matches 9 bases. CDR3 sequence (DNA): TGTGCCAGCAGACGGGCTAGCGGGGCATCCTGGGGCCAAGAGACCCAGTACTTC. Translation: CASRRASGASWGQETQYF. The whole variable domain, remainder taken from reference TRBV7-8 and TRBJ2-5, is GAGVSQSPRYKVAKRGQDVALRCDPISGHVSLFWYQQALGQGPEFLTYFQNEAQLDKSGLPSDRFFAERPEGSVSTLKIQRTQQEDSAVYLCASRRASGASWGQETQYFGPGTRLLVL.